These 24 T cell receptor beta chains share one sample of origin, sequenced in a study of blood T cell repertoires in COVID-19. Assay used: immunoSEQ multiplex PCR; TCRdb lists only in-frame clones, some missing. The data contain about 230,000 clones, just over 85% of them singletons. Sequences were obtained from peripheral blood. Receptors were obtained from a man aged 45-65 years with COVID-19, enrolled during active disease.

V and J are TRBV9 and TRBJ2-3, with D maybe TRBD2 (6 bases). The CDR3 runs to 16 residues. Germline V CDR1 and CDR2: SGDLS, YYNGEE. V gave up 6 bases and J gave up 0 bases, with 17 bases separating them. CDR3 region: CASTVLAGTSTDTQYF. The CDR3 DNA reads as TGTGCCAGCACGGTGCTCGCCGGGACTAGCACAGATACGCAGTATTTT.

V usage is TRBV11-2 and J usage is TRBJ2-1; the D is unclear. Germline V gene sequence: CDR1 SGHAT, CDR2 FQNNGV. V lost 4 bases to trimming and J lost 12 bases, with 10 bases between them. This CDR3 contains 11 residues. The CDR3 DNA reads TGTGCCAGCAGCTCGCGACTCGGGCAGTTCTTC. Translation: CASSSRLGQFF.

The rearrangement uses TRBV4-3 and TRBJ2-3, with no clear D. Looked up from germline, CDR1 is LGHNA and CDR2 is YSLEER. Trimming shortened V by 0 bases and J by 2 bases, and 6 bases separated the two germline ends. The CDR3 covers 14 residues. The CDR3 loop is CASSQDRFTDTQYF. DNA for the CDR3: TGCGCCAGCAGCCAAGACCGGTTCACAGATACGCAGTATTTT.

The chain links TRBV6-6 to TRBJ2-5, with D maybe TRBD2 (6 bases). V was shortened by 5 bases and J by 1 base, with 14 bases between the two germline ends. The length of the CDR3 is 15 residues. CDR1 and CDR2 (germline): MNHNY, SVGAGI (reference sequence). CDR3 sequence: CASSTRPGLQETQYF. CDR3 coding DNA: TGTGCCAGCAGTACTCGCCCGGGACTCCAAGAGACCCAGTACTTC.

V usage is TRBV18 and J usage is TRBJ2-3; D gene uncertain. The CDR3 loop spans 13 amino acids. Germline CDR1 reads KGHSH; CDR2 reads LQKENI. Trimming removed 2 bases from V and 0 bases from J, with 3 bases in between. The CDR3 coding sequence is TGTGCCAGCTCACCATCTAGCACAGATACGCAGTATTTT. The encoded protein is CASSPSSTDTQYF.

Here the CDR3 DNA reads TGTGCCAGCAGTTTTGTGACAGGCCCTATCAGCGGGCCCCAGCATTTT. Protein sequence: CASSFVTGPISGPQHF. The chain combines TRBV27 with TRBJ1-5, with a tentative D call TRBD1 (6 bases). Trimming cost V 3 bases and J 9 bases, with 21 bases left between them. Per the germline V gene, CDR1 is MNHEY and CDR2 is SMNVEV (reference sequence). The CDR3 is made up of 16 amino acids.

This clone appeared a few times. This chain uses TRBV6-1 with TRBJ1-2, with TRBD1 matching over 7 bases. After removal of 2 bases from V and 6 bases from J, the junction contained 9 bases not matched to a gene. The CDR3 runs 15 residues. CDR1 MNHNS and CDR2 SASEGT come from the germline V gene. CDR3 sequence reads: CASSEQPTGEDGYTF. The DNA for the CDR3 is TGTGCCAGCAGTGAACAACCAACAGGGGAAGATGGCTACACCTTC.

The chain has TRBV6-6 and TRBJ2-6, with D possibly matching TRBD1 (5 bases). V was trimmed by 6 bases and J by 1 base, leaving 25 bases between them. Germline V gives CDR1 MNHNY, CDR2 SVGAGI (reference sequence). The CDR3 totals 20 residues. For the CDR3, the DNA is TGTGCCAGCAGCCCGTCCCTGCCAGGGATTTTCGGGTCTGGGGCCAACGTCCTGACTTTC. It specifies CASSPSLPGIFGSGANVLTF.

J is TRBJ2-3 and V is TRBV7-9; TRBD1 matches at 8 bases. Germline loops: CDR1 SEHNR, CDR2 FQNEAQ (reference sequence). The CDR3 runs to 14 residues. The V and J ends lost 7 bases and 1 base, in that order; junction bases with no gene match: 4. Here the CDR3 reads CASTETGGTDTQYF. The CDR3 DNA is TGTGCCAGCACCGAGACAGGGGGCACAGATACGCAGTATTTT.

The V call is TRBV30, the J call TRBJ2-5, with D tentatively TRBD2 (6 bases). This CDR3 comprises 15 residues. The germline CDR1 and CDR2 sequences are GTSNPN and SVGIG (reference sequence). The V and J ends lost 0 bases and 6 bases respectively, with 17 bases between them. CDR3 region: CAWSVSGTGRKTQYF. CDR3 DNA: TGTGCCTGGAGTGTATCAGGGACCGGGAGAAAGACCCAGTACTTC.

This clone was recorded once. The chain joins TRBV7-7 to TRBJ2-3, with 10 bases identical to TRBD2. The CDR3 has 17 residues. The germline gives CDR1 SSHAT, CDR2 FNYEAQ (reference sequence). With 6 bases clipped from V and 1 base from J, the junction kept 10 bases outside the gene matches. In DNA, the CDR3 is TGTGCCAGCAGTCAAGGCGCCCTAGCGGGGGGCACAGATACGCAGTATTTT. It translates to CASSQGALAGGTDTQYF.

The rearrangement joins TRBV5-6 to TRBJ2-7; 10 bases agree with TRBD1. Trimming cost V 3 bases and J 0 bases; bases outside gene matches: 0. Looked up from germline, CDR1 is SGHDT and CDR2 is YYEEEE. This CDR3 region has 14 residues. The CDR3 sequence: CASSWTGGSYEQYF. In DNA, the CDR3 is TGTGCCAGCAGCTGGACAGGGGGCTCCTACGAGCAGTACTTC.

The chain uses TRBV24-1 and TRBJ1-5; the match to TRBD1 covers 10 bases. This CDR3 is built from 15 residues. Germline V gene lookup returns CDR1 KGHDR and CDR2 SFDVKD. With 8 bases clipped from V and 3 bases from J, the junction kept 6 bases outside the gene matches. The CDR3 DNA is TGTGCCACCACCGCCGGGACAGGGGACAATCAGCCCCAGCATTTT. Its protein is CATTAGTGDNQPQHF.

The J gene is TRBJ1-6, the V gene TRBV4-2; tentatively, D is TRBD1 (5 bases). CDR1 is LGHNA, CDR2 YNFKEQ, per germline. CDR3 length equals 18 residues. Trimming stripped 4 bases from V and 6 bases from J, with 22 bases between. CDR3 region: CASSRGGVPSSSNSPLHF. In DNA, the CDR3 is TGTGCCAGCAGCCGCGGGGGGGTCCCTAGTTCGAGTAATTCACCCCTCCACTTT.

The genes are TRBV19 and TRBJ2-7, with a tentative D call TRBD2 (6 bases). Trimming shortened V by 3 bases and J by 2 bases, and 8 bases separated the two germline ends. The CDR3 is 13 residues long. Germline V gene data show CDR1 as LNHDA and CDR2 as SQIVND (reference sequence). This CDR3 is CASSIRETYEQYF. The CDR3 DNA reads as TGTGCCAGTAGTATTCGGGAGACCTACGAGCAGTACTTC.

V gene TRBV11-1 combines with J gene TRBJ2-7; the match to TRBD1 covers 7 bases. The CDR3 is 14 residues long. Germline values: CDR1 SGHAT, CDR2 FQDESV (reference sequence). V dropped 5 bases and J dropped 2; count of bases not matched to a gene: 6. The CDR3: CASSSGQVTYEQYF. The CDR3 DNA reads TGTGCCAGCAGCAGCGGACAGGTAACCTACGAGCAGTACTTC. Filled out from reference TRBV11-1 and TRBJ2-7, the complete variable domain reads EAEVAQSPRYKITEKSQAVAFWCDPISGHATLYWYRQILGQGPELLVQFQDESVVDDSQLPKDRFSAERLKGVDSTLKIQPAELGDSAMYLCASSSGQVTYEQYFGPGTRLTVT.

The J gene is TRBJ1-2, the V gene TRBV7-2; 11 nucleotides agree with TRBD1. CDR1 and CDR2 from the germline V gene are SGHTA and FQGNSA. The CDR3 runs to 15 residues. Trimming at V came to 4 bases and at J to 4 bases, leaving 5 bases not matched to a gene. The CDR3 bases are TGTGCCAGCAGCTCTGGACAGGGGGCGATCTATGGCTACACCTTC. Translating it yields CASSSGQGAIYGYTF.

This clone occurred many times. The chain combines TRBV28 with TRBJ2-1; 9 nucleotides line up with TRBD2. Germline V CDR1 and CDR2: MDHEN, SYDVKM. The CDR3 sequence is 14 residues long. With V trimmed by 5 bases and J by 7 bases, 6 bases remained unmatched. CDR3 sequence reads: CASSRRGGGNEQFF. The CDR3 DNA reads TGTGCCAGCAGTAGGCGGGGGGGCGGTAATGAGCAGTTCTTC.

V usage is TRBV4-3 and J usage is TRBJ1-1; no clear D. Germline V gene data show CDR1 as LGHNA and CDR2 as YSLEER. Trimming took off 1 base at V and 4 bases at J, with 13 bases between the two ends. This CDR3 has 15 amino acids. This chain's CDR3 is CASSQGALGFTEAFF. The CDR3 DNA sequence: TGCGCCAGCAGCCAAGGGGCCCTCGGATTCACTGAAGCTTTCTTT.

The V and J genes are TRBV14 and TRBJ2-5; TRBD2 is a possible D gene (5 bases). Germline assignment: CDR1 SGHDN and CDR2 FVKESK. The ends were cut back, 1 base at V and 3 bases at J, with 12 bases in the middle. This CDR3 spans 15 amino acids. DNA for the CDR3: TGTGCCAGCAGCCAAGGAGGGCCCTTGGAAGAGACCCAGTACTTC. This codes for CASSQGGPLEETQYF.

This clone came up once. The J gene is TRBJ1-6, the V gene TRBV5-4; no reliable D call. The V gene's germline CDR1 is SGHNT and CDR2 YYREEE (reference sequence). The CDR3 length is 15 residues. Trimming removed 0 bases from V and 7 bases from J, with 11 bases in between. The DNA of the CDR3 is TGTGCCAGCAGCTTGGGGGCACAGCTCAATTCACCCCTCCACTTT. Translating gives CASSLGAQLNSPLHF.

This chain uses TRBV9 with TRBJ2-5; possibly TRBD1 for D (6 bases). The germline gives CDR1 SGDLS, CDR2 YYNGEE. Trimming took off 1 base at V and 3 bases at J, with 10 bases between the two ends. The CDR3 has 14 amino acids. The CDR3 sequence is CASSVQGMEETQYF. The CDR3 DNA follows: TGTGCCAGCAGCGTACAGGGGATGGAAGAGACCCAGTACTTC.

The chain carries TRBV27 and TRBJ1-1, with 7 nucleotides matching TRBD1. This CDR3 comprises 15 residues. J was trimmed by 4 bases and V by 2 bases; bases with no gene match: 7. CDR1 and CDR2 (germline): MNHEY, SMNVEV (reference sequence). The CDR3 spells CASSLLTGRGTEAFF. DNA for the CDR3: TGTGCCAGCAGTTTACTGACAGGGCGGGGCACTGAAGCTTTCTTT.

The chain uses TRBV7-9 and TRBJ2-2, with TRBD2 matching over 10 bases. This CDR3 contains 17 residues. Germline-derived CDR1 and CDR2 are SEHNR and FQNEAQ (reference sequence). With V trimmed by 3 bases and J by 0 bases, 4 bases remained unmatched. CDR3 in DNA: TGTGCCAGCAGCTTCTTTAGCGGGGGGCCGAACACCGGGGAGCTGTTTTTT. Amino acid sequence: CASSFFSGGPNTGELFF.